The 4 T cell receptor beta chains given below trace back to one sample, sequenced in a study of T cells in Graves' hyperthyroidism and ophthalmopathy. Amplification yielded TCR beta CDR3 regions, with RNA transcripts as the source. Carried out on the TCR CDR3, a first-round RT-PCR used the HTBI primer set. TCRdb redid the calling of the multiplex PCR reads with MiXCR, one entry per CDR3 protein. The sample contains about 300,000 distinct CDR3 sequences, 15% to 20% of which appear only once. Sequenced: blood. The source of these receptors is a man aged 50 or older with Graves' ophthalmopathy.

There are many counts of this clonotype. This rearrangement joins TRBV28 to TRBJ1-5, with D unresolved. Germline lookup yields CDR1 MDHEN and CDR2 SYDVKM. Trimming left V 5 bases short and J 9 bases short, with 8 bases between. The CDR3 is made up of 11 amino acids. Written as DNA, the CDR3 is TGTGCCAGCAGTCCGAGTGGGCCCCAGCATTTT. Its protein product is CASSPSGPQHF. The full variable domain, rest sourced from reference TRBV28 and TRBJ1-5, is DVKVTQSSRYLVKRTGEKVFLECVQDMDHENMFWYRQDPGLGLRLIYFSYDVKMKEKGDIPEGYSVSREKKERFSLILESASTNQTSMYLCASSPSGPQHFGDGTRLSIL.

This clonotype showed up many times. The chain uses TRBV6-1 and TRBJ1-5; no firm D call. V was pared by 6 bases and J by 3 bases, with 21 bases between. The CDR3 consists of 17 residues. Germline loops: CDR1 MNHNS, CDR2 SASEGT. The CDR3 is CASSQLGKGNSNQPQHF. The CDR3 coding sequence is TGTGCCAGCAGCCAGTTGGGGAAGGGAAACTCCAATCAGCCCCAGCATTTT.

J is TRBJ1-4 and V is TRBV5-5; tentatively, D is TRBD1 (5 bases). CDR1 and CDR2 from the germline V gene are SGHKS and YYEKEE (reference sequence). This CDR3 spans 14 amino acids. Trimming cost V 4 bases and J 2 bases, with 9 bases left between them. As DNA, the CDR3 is TGTGCCAGCAGCCAGGGATGGACTAATGAAAAACTGTTTTTT. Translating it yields CASSQGWTNEKLFF.

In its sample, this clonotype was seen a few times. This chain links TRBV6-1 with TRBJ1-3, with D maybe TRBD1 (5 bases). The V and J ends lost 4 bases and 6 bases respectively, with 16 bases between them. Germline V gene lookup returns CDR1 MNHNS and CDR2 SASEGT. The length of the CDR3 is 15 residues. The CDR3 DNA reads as TGTGCCAGCAGTGCGGGGGGGTTTGGAGCAAACACCATATATTTT. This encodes CASSAGGFGANTIYF.